Listed below are T cell receptor beta chains from one sample, sequenced in a study of blood T cell repertoires in COVID-19. This table comes from immunoSEQ multiplex PCR, and its TCRdb copy is limited to in-frame clones, with some not included. The top ten clones hold around 1.9% of a sample with about 180,000 clones, 89% of them seen once. Source material: peripheral blood. Source of these receptors: a man aged 18 to 29 who had recovered from COVID-19. CDR3s include the opening cysteine and the closing phenylalanine or tryptophan. Each record gives: J gene, V gene, D gene, CDR3 protein. The D gene is left open where the match is weak.

j_gene: TRBJ2-1
v_gene: TRBV19
d_gene: .
CDR3aa: CASSPRTLANEQFF

j_gene: TRBJ2-6
v_gene: TRBV27
d_gene: .
CDR3aa: CASQETGANVLTF

j_gene: TRBJ1-1
v_gene: TRBV5-4
d_gene: TRBD1
CDR3aa: CASSRPDRGRAFF

j_gene: TRBJ2-4
v_gene: TRBV7-9
d_gene: .
CDR3aa: CASSQRWGENIQYF

j_gene: TRBJ1-1
v_gene: TRBV7-8
d_gene: .
CDR3aa: CASSLEAGVNTEAFF

j_gene: TRBJ2-1
v_gene: TRBV27
d_gene: .
CDR3aa: CASSPTPERYNEQFF

j_gene: TRBJ2-1
v_gene: TRBV13
d_gene: TRBD2
CDR3aa: CASSLDLAGDNEQFF

j_gene: TRBJ2-3
v_gene: TRBV18
d_gene: .
CDR3aa: CASSPPVTDTQYF

j_gene: TRBJ2-3
v_gene: TRBV5-6
d_gene: TRBD1
CDR3aa: CASSQDRVADTQYF

j_gene: TRBJ2-3
v_gene: TRBV7-3
d_gene: .
CDR3aa: CASSLRRVLSTDTQYF

j_gene: TRBJ1-2
v_gene: TRBV5-1
d_gene: .
CDR3aa: CASSLGGNYGYTF

j_gene: TRBJ1-3
v_gene: TRBV27
d_gene: TRBD1
CDR3aa: CASRGQGAGNTIYF

j_gene: TRBJ1-6
v_gene: TRBV19
d_gene: TRBD1
CDR3aa: CASHNVDRGYNSPLHF

j_gene: TRBJ2-5
v_gene: TRBV5-4
d_gene: TRBD2
CDR3aa: CASSPALAGGMETQYF

j_gene: TRBJ2-3
v_gene: TRBV9
d_gene: .
CDR3aa: CASSPSSVAQDTQYF

j_gene: TRBJ1-2
v_gene: TRBV27
d_gene: .
CDR3aa: CASSGYRERGGYTF

j_gene: TRBJ2-7
v_gene: TRBV19
d_gene: .
CDR3aa: CASSIEGSGSYEQYF

j_gene: TRBJ2-3
v_gene: TRBV19
d_gene: .
CDR3aa: CASSPTPLTWVINGDTQYF

j_gene: TRBJ1-5
v_gene: TRBV6-2/TRBV6-3
d_gene: .
CDR3aa: CASSYHDSQPQHF

j_gene: TRBJ2-6
v_gene: TRBV27
d_gene: .
CDR3aa: CASSLGASGANVLTF

j_gene: TRBJ2-1
v_gene: TRBV9
d_gene: TRBD2
CDR3aa: CASSPLPGLENNEQFF

j_gene: TRBJ2-5
v_gene: TRBV2
d_gene: .
CDR3aa: CASSGEGGGSETQYF

j_gene: TRBJ2-1
v_gene: TRBV6-6
d_gene: .
CDR3aa: CASRRADEQFF

j_gene: TRBJ2-1
v_gene: TRBV28
d_gene: TRBD1
CDR3aa: CASSLLGLQGAGEQFF

j_gene: TRBJ1-1
v_gene: TRBV14
d_gene: TRBD1
CDR3aa: CASSPMGQASTEAFF

j_gene: TRBJ2-4
v_gene: TRBV28
d_gene: .
CDR3aa: CASSFHTGPKNIQYF

j_gene: TRBJ2-7
v_gene: TRBV9
d_gene: TRBD1
CDR3aa: CASSVEDRVQDEQYF

j_gene: TRBJ2-5
v_gene: TRBV2
d_gene: .
CDR3aa: CASRGESPETQYF

j_gene: TRBJ2-3
v_gene: TRBV7-9
d_gene: TRBD2
CDR3aa: CASSRTSGNTDTQYF

j_gene: TRBJ2-5
v_gene: TRBV7-2
d_gene: TRBD2
CDR3aa: CAGAGSTSGETQYF

j_gene: TRBJ2-7
v_gene: TRBV5-4
d_gene: TRBD1
CDR3aa: CASSLAPPGTGGSEQYF

j_gene: TRBJ2-1
v_gene: TRBV5-4
d_gene: .
CDR3aa: CASSLAGQRNNEQFF

j_gene: TRBJ1-5
v_gene: TRBV19
d_gene: TRBD1
CDR3aa: CASSMFPGGLSNQPQHF

j_gene: TRBJ1-5
v_gene: TRBV27
d_gene: .
CDR3aa: CASSSVSNQPQHF

j_gene: TRBJ2-7
v_gene: TRBV9
d_gene: .
CDR3aa: CASSVGAAPTYEQYF

j_gene: TRBJ2-7
v_gene: TRBV4-1
d_gene: TRBD2
CDR3aa: CASSQGATGGPYEQYF